The 3 T cell receptor beta chains below all came from one sample that was sequenced in a study of shared clonotypes between healthy human individuals. Generated by immunoSEQ multiplex PCR, the TCRdb table keeps only in-frame clones and is missing some. The sample has about 2,200,000 clones; more than 85% are singletons. Naive CD8 cells, CD45RO-negative and positively selected for CCR7, excluded terminally differentiated effector memory CD45RA+ cells. The sequencing sample was made of naive CD8+ T cells from PBMCs. These receptor sequences come from a man between 18 and 35 years old in good health. Some clones in this sample may be carry-over from other donors' samples.

The chain joins TRBV7-2 to TRBJ2-3, with D unresolved. Trimming took off 3 bases at V and 5 bases at J, with 9 bases between the two ends. The CDR3 length is 13 residues. The V gene's germline CDR1 is SGHTA and CDR2 FQGNSA. CDR3 DNA sequence: TGTGCCAGCAGCTTCGACTGGAGAGATACGCAGTATTTT. This gives the protein CASSFDWRDTQYF. The full variable domain, rest sourced from reference TRBV7-2 and TRBJ2-3, is GAGVSQSPSNKVTEKGKDVELRCDPISGHTALYWYRQSLGQGLEFLIYFQGNSAPDKSGLPSDRFSAERTGGSVSTLTIQRTQQEDSAVYLCASSFDWRDTQYFGPGTRLTVL.

The chain carries TRBV9 and TRBJ2-2; D unclear. The CDR3 is made up of 19 amino acids. CDR1 is SGDLS, CDR2 YYNGEE, per germline. With 1 base removed from V and 1 base from J, the gap between germline ends came to 20 bases. CDR3 sequence reads: CASSVSTSTRGGNTGELFF. The CDR3 nucleotides read TGTGCCAGCAGCGTATCTACAAGTACCCGTGGCGGGAACACCGGGGAGCTGTTTTTT.

This CDR3 is CASSLIRGREILETQYF. CDR3 bases: TGTGCCAGCAGTTTAATTCGCGGCAGGGAAATTCTTGAGACCCAGTACTTC. The rearrangement joins TRBV28 to TRBJ2-5; maybe TRBD1 (5 bases). The germline gives CDR1 MDHEN, CDR2 SYDVKM. CDR3 length: 17 residues. V was clipped by 2 bases and J by 5 bases, with 21 bases between them. The variable domain in full, with the rest retrieved from reference TRBV28 and TRBJ2-5, is DVKVTQSSRYLVKRTGEKVFLECVQDMDHENMFWYRQDPGLGLRLIYFSYDVKMKEKGDIPEGYSVSREKKERFSLILESASTNQTSMYLCASSLIRGREILETQYFGPGTRLLVL.